A few counts support the clone carrying this T cell receptor beta chain. No antigen is known for it. The study sequenced cultured CD4+ T cell DNA using the Oncomine TCR Beta short-read assay. From the PCR reads, TCRdb called clonotypes with MiXCR, one entry per CDR3 protein. This repertoire shows approximately 12,000 distinct CDR3 sequences, roughly 57% found once; its top ten account for approximately 28%. Treatment given: roughly 10-day PBMC culture with coronavirus spike peptide pools or control peptides (ViraFEST assay). The source of the sample is a study of vaccination and CD4 T cells after COVID-19. Study-level background: Ranging from 14 to 241, the interval between dose two and post-vaccine sampling had a median of approximately 67 days.

Sequencing was carried out using CD4+ T cells from blood, cultured in vitro. The receptor was isolated from a human donor who had recovered from COVID-19.

CDR3 bases: TGTGCCAGCAGTAAGGGGGACAACGCTGGAAACACCATATATTTT. Encoded protein: CASSKGDNAGNTIYF. J is TRBJ1-3 and V is TRBV6-2 or TRBV6-3, with a possible D match to TRBD1 (6 bases). Germline V gives CDR1 MNHEY, CDR2 SVGEGT. Trimming removed 5 bases from V and 2 bases from J, with 13 bases in between. This CDR3 has 15 residues.